This paragraph covers one T cell receptor (beta chain) sequence. The target antigen is unknown. The immunoSEQ assay was version 4, run in survey mode. Profiling relied on immunoSEQ multiplex PCR, and the TCRdb table lists in-frame clones only, not all of them. The sample contains around 7,500 clones, roughly two thirds of which appear only once. This specimen belongs to a study of persistence of HIV-infected CD4 T cells. V lost 9 bases and J 5 bases, leaving 29 bases between the germline ends. The germline V gene has CDR1 LGHDT and CDR2 YNNKEL (reference sequence). The CDR3 covers 17 residues. Lysates of CMV-infected fibroblasts at 10 ug/mL stimulated these cells. CD4+ T cells upregulating both CD40 ligand and CD69 were sorted as responding cells. PBMCs were depleted of CD8+ T cells before stimulation.

The chain couples TRBV3-1 (or the pseudogene TRBV3-2) to TRBJ2-7; D may match TRBD1 or TRBD2 (5 bases each). This receptor was identified in an adult man with HIV who was CMV-seropositive. The sequencing here drew on CD4+ T cells sorted from PBMCs after roughly 20-hour stimulation, taken from a patient who received antiretroviral therapy. The CDR3 bases are TGTGCCAGTTCTCGAGGGACCACTTCTTCCTTCGGGCACGAGCAGTACTTC. Its translation is CASSRGTTSSFGHEQYF.